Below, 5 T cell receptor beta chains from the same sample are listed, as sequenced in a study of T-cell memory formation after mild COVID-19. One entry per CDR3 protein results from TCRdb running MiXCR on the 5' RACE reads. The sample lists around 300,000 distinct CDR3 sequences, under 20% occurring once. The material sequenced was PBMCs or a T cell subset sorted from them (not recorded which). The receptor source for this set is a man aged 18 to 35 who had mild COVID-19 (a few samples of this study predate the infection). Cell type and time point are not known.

The CDR3 loop reads CASSQDSDTDTQYF. The CDR3 DNA follows: TGCGCCAGCAGCCAAGACAGCGACACAGATACGCAGTATTTT. This sequence joins TRBV4-3 and TRBJ2-3; no reliable D call. CDR1 is LGHNA, CDR2 YSLEER, per germline. The CDR3 loop spans 14 amino acids. Trimming left V 0 bases short and J 2 bases short, with 6 bases between.

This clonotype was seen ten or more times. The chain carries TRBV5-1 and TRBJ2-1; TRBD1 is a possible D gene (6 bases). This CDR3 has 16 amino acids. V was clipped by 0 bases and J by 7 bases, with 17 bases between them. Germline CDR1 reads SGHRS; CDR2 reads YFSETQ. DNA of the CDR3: TGCGCCAGCAGCTTGGGGGGGCGAGCCCGCATGAATGAGCAGTTCTTC. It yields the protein CASSLGGRARMNEQFF.

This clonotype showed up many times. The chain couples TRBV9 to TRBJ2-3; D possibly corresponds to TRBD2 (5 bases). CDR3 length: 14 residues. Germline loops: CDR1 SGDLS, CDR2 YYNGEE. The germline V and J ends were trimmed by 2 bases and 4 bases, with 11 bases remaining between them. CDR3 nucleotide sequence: TGTGCCAGCAGCGTGAACGGGGTCTCAGATACGCAGTATTTT. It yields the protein CASSVNGVSDTQYF.

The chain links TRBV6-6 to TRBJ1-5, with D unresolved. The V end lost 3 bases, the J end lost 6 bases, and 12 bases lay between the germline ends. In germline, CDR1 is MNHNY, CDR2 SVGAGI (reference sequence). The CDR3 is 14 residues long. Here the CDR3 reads CASSYTAQPQPQHF. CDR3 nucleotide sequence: TGTGCCAGCAGTTATACAGCTCAACCTCAGCCCCAGCATTTT.

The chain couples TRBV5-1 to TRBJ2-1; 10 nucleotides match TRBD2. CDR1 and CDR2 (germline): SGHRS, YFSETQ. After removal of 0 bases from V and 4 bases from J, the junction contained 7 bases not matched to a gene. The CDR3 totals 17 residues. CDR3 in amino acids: CASSLESFSGGYNEQFF. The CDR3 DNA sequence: TGCGCCAGCAGCTTGGAGTCGTTTAGCGGGGGGTACAATGAGCAGTTCTTC.